The 27 T cell receptor beta chains in this list originate from one sample, sequenced in a study of T cells in Graves' hyperthyroidism and ophthalmopathy (dated by TCRdb to about 2019). The method behind the library was multiplex PCR. The sequencer was an Illumina HiSeq 2000. The TCR beta CDR3 regions were amplified from RNA transcripts. For the first round of RT-PCR on the TCR CDR3, the HTBI primer set was used together with the Qiagen OneStep RT-PCR kit. TCRdb's own reprocessing of the public reads used fastp at Q25 and MiXCR and kept productive beta chains. Each record represents a unique CDR3 protein, reported with the most common genes and DNA among its rows. The sample yields about 480,000 distinct CDR3 sequences; 13% to 15% were counted once. The ten largest clones add up to about 17% of the sample. Sequencing was done on a sample of blood. The receptors were sampled from a woman between 18 and 29 years old with Graves' hyperthyroidism.

CDR3 sequence reads: CASSLGQEPVHEQFF. The CDR3 DNA sequence: TGCGCCAGCAGCTTGGGACAGGAACCAGTCCATGAGCAGTTCTTC. The chain recombines TRBV5-1 with TRBJ2-1; a possible D gene is TRBD1 (6 bases). CDR3 size: 15 residues. Per germline, CDR1 SGHRS and CDR2 YFSETQ. V lost 0 bases to trimming and J lost 8 bases, with 15 bases between them.

This clonotype was picked up a small number of times. CDR3 nucleotides: TGTGCCAGCAGTTTAGGGGGACAGGGAAACACCATATATTTT. It translates to CASSLGGQGNTIYF. The genes are TRBV12-3 or TRBV12-4 and TRBJ1-3; 7 nucleotides agree with TRBD1. V shed 1 base and J 4 bases; nucleotides not matched to a gene: 1. CDR3 length: 14 amino acids.

This clonotype was seen ten or more times. This sequence joins TRBV11-2 and TRBJ2-1; either TRBD1 or TRBD2 may supply D (5 bases each). V was pared by 2 bases and J by 6 bases, with 11 bases between. Germline CDR1 SGHAT, CDR2 FQNNGV. This CDR3 has 14 amino acids. The CDR3 sequence is CASSLWGTINEQFF. The CDR3 region has the DNA TGTGCCAGCAGCTTATGGGGGACCATCAATGAGCAGTTCTTC.

This clonotype has a single count. DNA for the CDR3: TGCGCCAGCAGCCCAAGGTGGGGGGAGACCCAGTACTTC. Translated: CASSPRWGETQYF. The V call is TRBV5-1, the J call TRBJ2-5; possibly TRBD1 or TRBD2 for D (5 bases each). The V gene lost 4 bases and the J gene lost 5 bases, with 12 bases spanning the gap. Germline V lookup: CDR1 SGHRS, CDR2 YFSETQ. This CDR3 has 13 residues. Based on the CDR3 plus reference TRBV5-1 and TRBJ2-5, the full variable domain is KAGVTQTPRYLIKTRGQQVTLSCSPISGHRSVSWYQQTPGQGLQFLFEYFSETQRNKGNFPGRFSGRQFSNSRSEMNVSTLELGDSALYLCASSPRWGETQYFGPGTRLLVL.

This clonotype was seen repeatedly, ten times or more. The chain carries TRBV6-1 and TRBJ1-2; D gene unclear. V was cut by 1 base and J by 4 bases, with 28 bases left in between. The CDR3 sequence is 20 residues long. CDR1 and CDR2 from the germline V gene are MNHNS and SASEGT. CDR3 bases: TGTGCCAGCAGTGAAGGTTATCTCAGACGGCAAATTTCCACTTTCTATGGCTACACCTTC. This codes for CASSEGYLRRQISTFYGYTF.

This clonotype was observed many times. The genes are TRBV11-2 and TRBJ2-1, with D possibly TRBD2 on 5 matching bases. The CDR3 consists of 14 residues. Germline loops: CDR1 SGHAT, CDR2 FQNNGV. The germline V and J ends were trimmed by 8 bases and 0 bases, with 11 bases remaining between them. The DNA for the CDR3 is TGTGCCAGCGGCGAGGGTGGCTCCTACAATGAGCAGTTCTTC. Translation gives CASGEGGSYNEQFF.

Note on this clonotype: Since no conserved phenylalanine or tryptophan closes the CDR3, a read error is the likely cause. The V gene is TRBV20-1, the J gene TRBJ1-1, with D maybe TRBD1 (5 bases). CDR1 and CDR2 from the germline V gene are DFQATT and SNEGSKA (reference sequence). CDR3 length: 13 amino acids. The V gene lost 5 bases and the J gene lost 6 bases, with 16 bases spanning the gap. The DNA of the CDR3 is TGCAGTGCTGAGGGGAGACAAATCCCTGAAGCTTTCCTT. Protein sequence: CSAEGRQIPEAFL.

This clonotype was picked up many times. This chain links TRBV25-1 with TRBJ1-3, with D unresolved. CDR1 MGHDK and CDR2 SYGVNS come from the germline V gene. This CDR3 is 14 amino acids long. V was trimmed by 5 bases and J by 0 bases, leaving 8 bases between them. For the CDR3, the DNA is TGTGCCAGCAGTCTATACAGCTCTGGAAACACCATATATTTT. Its protein product is CASSLYSSGNTIYF.

This clonotype has a count of ten or more. V and J are TRBV28 and TRBJ1-1; D gene ambiguous. Between the trimmed V and J ends, which lost 3 bases and 3 bases, there was a span of 14 bases. There are 15 residues in the CDR3. Germline-derived CDR1 and CDR2 are MDHEN and SYDVKM. This CDR3 reads CASSFRRILYTEAFF. CDR3 in DNA: TGTGCCAGCAGTTTCCGACGGATATTGTACACTGAAGCTTTCTTT. Looking up the rest from reference TRBV28 and TRBJ1-1 gives the full variable domain: DVKVTQSSRYLVKRTGEKVFLECVQDMDHENMFWYRQDPGLGLRLIYFSYDVKMKEKGDIPEGYSVSREKKERFSLILESASTNQTSMYLCASSFRRILYTEAFFGQGTRLTVV.

There are a few counts of this clonotype. The V call is TRBV18, the J call TRBJ1-5; the D gene is possibly TRBD1 (6 bases). This CDR3 has 15 amino acids. Trimming took off 3 bases at V and 0 bases at J, with 9 bases between the two ends. Germline lookup yields CDR1 KGHSH and CDR2 LQKENI. CDR3 residues: CASSPDRLSNQPQHF. The CDR3 DNA reads as TGTGCCAGCTCACCTGACAGGCTTAGCAATCAGCCCCAGCATTTT. Supplemented by reference TRBV18 and TRBJ1-5, the full variable domain reads NAGVMQNPRHLVRRRGQEARLRCSPMKGHSHVYWYRQLPEEGLKFMVYLQKENIIDESGMPKERFSAEFPKEGPSILRIQQVVRGDSAAYFCASSPDRLSNQPQHFGDGTRLSIL.

There are many counts of this clonotype. The V and J genes are TRBV19 and TRBJ1-1, with 11 bases lining up with TRBD1. Trimming cost V 5 bases and J 5 bases; bases outside gene matches: 10. The CDR3 covers 16 residues. Germline CDR1 reads LNHDA; CDR2 reads SQIVND (reference sequence). CDR3 nucleotide sequence: TGTGCCAGTAGTCCCGGGACAGGGGGATGGGGTACTGAAGCTTTCTTT. Protein: CASSPGTGGWGTEAFF.

The V call is TRBV6-5, the J call TRBJ2-7; 8 bases line up with TRBD1. The CDR3 extends over 18 amino acids. The V gene end was trimmed by 2 bases and the J gene end by 4 bases; junction bases not matched to a gene: 16. The germline gives CDR1 MNHEY, CDR2 SVGAGI. CDR3 nucleotides: TGTGCCAGCAGTTACGCAATTGGCCGGACAGGGTCGGGATACGAGCAGTACTTC. It codes for CASSYAIGRTGSGYEQYF.

This clonotype has a count of ten or more. The chain has TRBV20-1 and TRBJ2-7, with D tentatively TRBD1 (5 bases). The length of the CDR3 is 12 residues. V was clipped by 6 bases and J by 2 bases, with 11 bases between them. Germline V gene data show CDR1 as DFQATT and CDR2 as SNEGSKA (reference sequence). The CDR3: CSAGVGAYEQYV. In DNA, the CDR3 is TGCAGTGCAGGGGTAGGAGCCTACGAGCAGTACGTC.

Many counts were recorded for this clonotype. The V call is TRBV18, the J call TRBJ2-7, with D possibly matching TRBD2 (5 bases). Trimming stripped 2 bases from V and 4 bases from J, with 12 bases between. Germline V gene sequence: CDR1 KGHSH, CDR2 LQKENI. This CDR3 spans 14 amino acids. CDR3 amino acids: CASSPWAVAYEQYF. CDR3 nucleotides: TGTGCCAGCTCACCATGGGCGGTAGCGTACGAGCAGTACTTC.

The rearrangement links TRBV27 to TRBJ1-1, with D tentatively TRBD1 (6 bases). CDR3 length: 17 residues. V shed 5 bases and J shed 3 bases, with 22 bases lying between them. Per the germline V gene, CDR1 is MNHEY and CDR2 is SMNVEV (reference sequence). The chain's CDR3 is CASSRTGGPMGHTEAFF. The CDR3 DNA sequence: TGTGCCAGCAGTCGAACGGGGGGCCCTATGGGCCACACTGAAGCTTTCTTT.

This clonotype was recorded at least ten times. The chain employs TRBV27 and TRBJ2-3; 7 bases line up with TRBD2. This CDR3 contains 13 residues. The junction had 2 bases not matched to a gene; V was cut back by 3 bases and J by 5 bases. Germline values: CDR1 MNHEY, CDR2 SMNVEV (reference sequence). CDR3 nucleotides: TGTGCCAGCAGTTTTGAGCGGGGAGATACGCAGTATTTT. Translation gives CASSFERGDTQYF.

This clonotype showed up just a few times. The V gene is TRBV30, the J gene TRBJ2-1; 16 bases agree with TRBD2. Trimming at V came to 4 bases and at J to 0 bases, leaving 3 bases not matched to a gene. This CDR3 spans 17 amino acids. Per germline, CDR1 GTSNPN and CDR2 SVGIG (reference sequence). CDR3: CAWMGLAGGSSYNEQFF. CDR3 nucleotide sequence: TGTGCCTGGATGGGACTAGCGGGAGGGAGCTCCTACAATGAGCAGTTCTTC.

There are many counts of this clonotype. CDR3 bases: TGTGCCAGCAGCCAGGGGATGGCCGGGGCGGGAAACACCATATATTTT. Protein sequence: CASSQGMAGAGNTIYF. The genes are TRBV11-3 and TRBJ1-3; possible D gene TRBD1, 6 bases. Germline CDR1 reads SGHNT; CDR2 reads YENEEA. The CDR3 is made up of 16 amino acids. The V end lost 5 bases, the J end lost 4 bases, and 18 bases lay between the germline ends. Using reference TRBV11-3 and TRBJ1-3 for the parts outside the CDR3, the full variable domain is EAGVVQSPRYKIIEKKQPVAFWCNPISGHNTLYWYLQNLGQGPELLIRYENEEAVDDSQLPKDRFSAERLKGVDSTLKIQPAELGDSAVYLCASSQGMAGAGNTIYFGEGSWLTVV.

This clonotype has a count of ten or more. CDR3 sequence (DNA): TGTGCCAGCAGTTACGGCGTTGGACTAACAGATACGCAGTATTTT. Its translation is CASSYGVGLTDTQYF. The chain is built from TRBV6-2 or TRBV6-3 and TRBJ2-3; a possible D gene is TRBD2 (6 bases). CDR1 and CDR2 from the germline V gene are MNHEY and SVGEGT. The V gene lost 2 bases and the J gene lost 3 bases, with 12 bases spanning the gap. The CDR3 loop spans 15 amino acids.

This clonotype was counted many times. This sequence joins TRBV12-5 and TRBJ2-2, with 10 bases fitting TRBD2. The trim removed 4 bases at V and 7 bases at J, leaving 6 bases unmatched. Germline-derived CDR1 and CDR2 are LGHNT and FRNRAP. The CDR3 has 15 residues. CDR3 in amino acids: CASGSGLALGGELFF. CDR3 sequence (DNA): TGTGCTAGTGGTTCGGGACTAGCGCTGGGCGGGGAGCTGTTTTTT. Using reference TRBV12-5 and TRBJ2-2 for the parts outside the CDR3, the full variable domain is DARVTQTPRHKVTEMGQEVTMRCQPILGHNTVFWYRQTMMQGLELLAYFRNRAPLDDSGMPKDRFSAEMPDATLATLKIQPSEPRDSAVYFCASGSGLALGGELFFGEGSRLTVL.

In this sample, this clonotype turned up a few times. The genes are TRBV27 and TRBJ2-3; 7 nucleotides match TRBD1. The CDR3 sequence is 17 residues long. Germline-derived CDR1 and CDR2 are MNHEY and SMNVEV (reference sequence). V trimming: 4 bases; J trimming: 2 bases; junction bases outside the gene matches: 12. CDR3 DNA sequence: TGTGCCAGCAGTTCCCCTCCCCCGACAGGGTTCACAGATACGCAGTATTTT. Amino acids: CASSSPPPTGFTDTQYF.

This clonotype was seen repeatedly, ten times or more. This sequence joins TRBV30 and TRBJ1-1, with 7 bases aligning to TRBD1. The CDR3 length is 14 residues. With 5 bases clipped from V and 8 bases from J, the junction kept 14 bases outside the gene matches. Germline CDR1 and CDR2: GTSNPN and SVGIG (reference sequence). CDR3 sequence: CAWDRDRGGLEAFF. The DNA for the CDR3 is TGTGCCTGGGATCGGGACAGAGGGGGTTTAGAAGCTTTCTTT.

This clonotype was found many times. V and J are TRBV19 and TRBJ2-1, with 8 bases aligning to TRBD2. Germline values: CDR1 LNHDA, CDR2 SQIVND (reference sequence). With 6 bases clipped from V and 3 bases from J, the junction kept 10 bases outside the gene matches. The CDR3 spans 16 residues. CDR3 region: CASRDSSGTFYNEQFF. For the CDR3, the DNA is TGTGCCAGTAGAGATAGTAGCGGGACCTTCTACAATGAGCAGTTCTTC.

This clonotype has a count of ten or more. CDR3 loop: CASSFPGGTTGELFF. The CDR3 coding sequence is TGTGCCAGCAGCTTCCCAGGGGGGACCACCGGGGAGCTGTTTTTT. V and J are TRBV7-9 and TRBJ2-2, with a weak D call TRBD1 (7 bases). Trimming took off 3 bases at V and 4 bases at J, with 12 bases between the two ends. Germline V gene sequence: CDR1 SEHNR, CDR2 FQNEAQ (reference sequence). The CDR3 has 15 residues.

J is TRBJ2-3 and V is TRBV4-2; D unclear. CDR1 LGHNA and CDR2 YNFKEQ come from the germline V gene. The CDR3 contains 14 residues. Trimming took off 1 base at V and 4 bases at J, with 9 bases between the two ends. CDR3 amino acids: CASSQASPPDTQYF. The CDR3, as DNA: TGTGCCAGCAGCCAAGCCAGTCCACCAGATACGCAGTATTTT.

This clonotype was seen many times. The rearrangement joins TRBV7-9 to TRBJ2-4; D not resolved. The germline V gene has CDR1 SEHNR and CDR2 FQNEAQ (reference sequence). V lost 2 bases and J lost 6, with 17 bases in between. This CDR3 has 16 residues. CDR3: CASSLIPVPLGNIQYF. DNA for the CDR3: TGTGCCAGCAGCTTAATTCCAGTCCCGTTGGGAAACATTCAGTACTTC.

This clonotype occurred many times. The gene calls are TRBV30 and TRBJ1-5, with 7 bases lining up with TRBD1. CDR1 and CDR2 (germline): GTSNPN, SVGIG (reference sequence). There are 18 residues in the CDR3. V trimming: 2 bases; J trimming: 0 bases; junction bases outside the gene matches: 13. In nucleotides, the CDR3 is TGTGCCTGGAGTACCTACACCGGGACAGACCTTAGCAATCAGCCCCAGCATTTT. Translated, it gives CAWSTYTGTDLSNQPQHF.